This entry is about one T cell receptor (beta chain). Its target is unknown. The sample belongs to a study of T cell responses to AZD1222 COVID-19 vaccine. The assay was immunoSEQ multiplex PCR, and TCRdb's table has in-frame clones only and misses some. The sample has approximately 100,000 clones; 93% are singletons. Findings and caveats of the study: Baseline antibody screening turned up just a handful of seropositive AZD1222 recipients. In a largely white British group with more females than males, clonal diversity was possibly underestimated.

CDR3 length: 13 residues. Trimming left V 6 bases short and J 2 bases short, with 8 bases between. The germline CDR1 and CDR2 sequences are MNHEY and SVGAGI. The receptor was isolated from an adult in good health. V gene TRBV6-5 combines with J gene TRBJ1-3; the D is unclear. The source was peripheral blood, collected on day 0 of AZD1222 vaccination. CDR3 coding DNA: TGTGCCAGCAGCGGAGGACCTGGAAACACCATATATTTT. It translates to CASSGGPGNTIYF.